This T cell receptor beta chain is from a study of cytomegalovirus exposure and HLA in healthy donors. Study observations and caveats: Published work reported that the classifier diagnosed cytomegalovirus status with high specificity and sensitivity. In vitro confirmation showed three CMV-associated chains to be CMV antigen specific.

As for this clone: The antigen remains unidentified.

Assay: immunoSEQ multiplex PCR; the TCRdb copy retains only in-frame clones and omits some. The sample contains about 180,000 clones, around 87% of which appear only once. CDR1 and CDR2 (germline): MNHNS, SASEGT. This CDR3 comprises 12 residues. Trimming left V 6 bases short and J 6 bases short, with 12 bases between. This clonotype originated in a woman aged 25 to 39 in good health and CMV-seronegative. What was sequenced was PBMCs. The chain is built from TRBV6-1 and TRBJ2-7, with D uncertain. Written as DNA, the CDR3 is TGTGCCAGCAGCCCCTACAGAGCCGAGCAGTACTTC. This translates into CASSPYRAEQYF.